These T cell receptor beta chains were read from a single sample in a study of T-cell memory formation after mild COVID-19. TCRdb itself ran the 5' RACE reads through MiXCR, one entry per CDR3 protein. The table shows 350,000 to 500,000 distinct CDR3 sequences, with around 20% occurring only once. Sequencing input: PBMCs or a T cell subset sorted from them (not recorded which). The receptors were gathered from an adult woman who had mild COVID-19 (a few samples of this study predate the infection). Cell type and time point are not known. Each CDR3 is given with its conserved first and last residue. The D gene is left open where the match is weak. Not all rows give a size; the values are once, few, many and, for expanded clones, a class.

cdr3_length	v_call	j_call	d_call	clone_size	cdr3_nt	cdr3_aa
15	TRBV30	TRBJ2-1	TRBD1	once	TGTGCCTGGGGTGCCGGGACAGGGAAGTCTAATGAGCAGTTCTTC	CAWGAGTGKSNEQFF
14	TRBV24-1	TRBJ2-1	-	-	TGTGCCACCAGCGCAACTCGGGGAGATAACGAGCAGTTCTTC	CATSATRGDNEQFF
12	TRBV20-1	TRBJ2-7	-	-	TGCAGTGCTAGTGGTAGCGTCTACGAGCAGTACTTC	CSASGSVYEQYF
15	TRBV13	TRBJ1-6	-	few	TGTGCCAGCAGCTCTTCGACAGGTACCAATTCACCCCTCCACTTT	CASSSSTGTNSPLHF
15	TRBV4-1	TRBJ2-6	-	-	TGCGCCAGCAGCCAAGGGGTCTCTGGGGCCAACGTCCTGACTTTC	CASSQGVSGANVLTF
13	TRBV5-1	TRBJ1-2	-	-	TGCGCCAGCAGCTGGACGGGGGGGGATGGCTACACCTTC	CASSWTGGDGYTF
14	TRBV5-1	TRBJ2-3	TRBD1	-	TGCGCCAGCAGCGGACAGGGGCCGGGTGATACGCAGTATTTT	CASSGQGPGDTQYF
13	TRBV19	TRBJ1-6	-	few	TGTGCCAGTAGTGACTGGGGTGGAGGGCCCCTCCACTTT	CASSDWGGGPLHF
14	TRBV2	TRBJ1-1	-	-	TGTGCCAGCAGGGCTGAGGGGAGAGGGGGTGGAGCTTTCTTT	CASRAEGRGGGAFF
15	TRBV4-3	TRBJ1-1	-	-	TGCGCCAGCAGCCAAGGGTCTGGGCTGAACACTGAAGCTTTCTTT	CASSQGSGLNTEAFF
16	TRBV7-2	TRBJ1-2	TRBD1	-	TGTGCCAGCGGCCCATCCTCTGGGACAGGGGTCGGTGGCTACACCTTC	CASGPSSGTGVGGYTF
14	TRBV12-3/TRBV12-4	TRBJ1-5	-	few	TGTGCCAGCAGGGCCGGCCACCTCAATCAGCCCCAGCATTTT	CASRAGHLNQPQHF
15	TRBV18	TRBJ1-1	-	few	TGTGCCAGCTCACCTAGTTACACGAGCCTCACTGAAGCTTTCTTT	CASSPSYTSLTEAFF
14	TRBV21-1	TRBJ1-1	-	-	TGTGCCAGCAGCAAAGAATGTGGGGGGCCTGAAGCTTTCTTT	CASSKECGGPEAFF
12	TRBV27	TRBJ1-6	-	-	TGTGCCAGCAGTTTTATCGGTTCACCCCTCCACTTT	CASSFIGSPLHF
15	TRBV5-1	TRBJ2-2	-	-	TGCGCCAGCAGCTTGGGCTCCCCAAGAACCGGGGAGCTGTTTTTT	CASSLGSPRTGELFF
14	TRBV4-2	TRBJ2-7	-	-	TGTGCCAGCAGCCTCGCCCCAGACAGCTACGAGCAGTACTTC	CASSLAPDSYEQYF
14	TRBV30	TRBJ1-3	-	-	TGTGCCTGGGGCGAAGGACAGACAGGAAACACCATATATTTT	CAWGEGQTGNTIYF
16	TRBV7-8	TRBJ2-1	TRBD2	few	TGTGCCAGCAGCTTAGGGGGAGGGAGCGATTACAATGAGCAGTTCTTC	CASSLGGGSDYNEQFF
14	TRBV4-1	TRBJ2-5	-	-	TGCGCCAGCAGCCAAGTTAATAGGGCGGAGACCCAGTACTTC	CASSQVNRAETQYF
15	TRBV13	TRBJ1-1	-	once	TGTGCCAGCAGCCCAGACCAATACAAGAACACTGAAGCTTTCTTT	CASSPDQYKNTEAFF
16	TRBV24-1	TRBJ2-5	TRBD2	few	TGTGCCACCAGTGGCGGGACTAGCGGAGACCAAGAGACCCAGTACTTC	CATSGGTSGDQETQYF
14	TRBV9	TRBJ2-3	-	-	TGTGCCAGCATTCAGGCGGTCGGCACAGATACGCAGTATTTT	CASIQAVGTDTQYF
13	TRBV15	TRBJ2-4	TRBD2	few	TGTGCCACCAGCATCGGTCGGGGGGACATTCAGTACTTC	CATSIGRGDIQYF
16	TRBV11-3	TRBJ2-2	-	-	TGTGCCAGCAGCTTAGGTCCGGGGGCAAGCACCGGGGAGCTGTTTTTT	CASSLGPGASTGELFF
15	TRBV2	TRBJ2-4	TRBD1	-	TGTGCCAGCAGTGAAGCCGCCGGCTGGGACAGCCCAGAGTACTTC	CASSEAAGWDSPEYF
15	TRBV3-1	TRBJ1-2	-	few	TGTGCCAGCAGCCAAGTCTCGCGGGGAAGAGGTGGCTACACCTTC	CASSQVSRGRGGYTF
16	TRBV4-1	TRBJ2-7	TRBD1	-	TGCGCCAGCAGCCAAGTAGCGGACAGGGCCTCCTACGAGCAGTACTTC	CASSQVADRASYEQYF
15	TRBV5-1	TRBJ1-5	-	-	TGCGCCAGCAGCTTGGTGGGGGCCTTGCTCGAGCCCCAGCATTTT	CASSLVGALLEPQHF
16	TRBV12-3/TRBV12-4	TRBJ2-5	-	-	TGTGCCAGCACCTTAAGGGGCGGAGGCGGGTGGGAGACCCAGTACTTC	CASTLRGGGGWETQYF
15	TRBV6-4	TRBJ2-1	-	-	TGTGCCACCTCGGTCGACGGGGGGCATGGGGGTGAGCAGTTCTTC	CATSVDGGHGGEQFF
12	TRBV27	TRBJ1-2	-	few	TGTGCCAGCAGCAGACGAGGCTATGGCTACACCTTC	CASSRRGYGYTF
14	TRBV5-1	TRBJ1-2	TRBD1	few	TGCGCCAGCAGCCGTGACAGGGCGAGAGAAGGCTACACCTTC	CASSRDRAREGYTF
18	TRBV4-3	TRBJ2-1	TRBD2	-	TGCGCCAGCAGCCAAGATTCTGTTTCGCTCGGGAGGTTGAATGAGCAGTTCTTC	CASSQDSVSLGRLNEQFF
13	TRBV24-1	TRBJ1-2	-	-	TGTGCCACCAGTGACCCCGGCGATTATGGCTACACCTTC	CATSDPGDYGYTF
14	TRBV5-4	TRBJ1-2	-	many	TGTGCCAGCAGCTTTAAGGGATCTAACTATGGCTACACCTTC	CASSFKGSNYGYTF
16	TRBV10-3	TRBJ2-1	-	-	TGTGCCATCAGTGAGTTGTGGCGGGGCCCCTACAATGAGCAGTTCTTC	CAISELWRGPYNEQFF
15	TRBV7-9	TRBJ2-5	TRBD2	many	TGTGCCAGCAGCTTATGGCTAGCGGGGACGGAGACCCAGTACTTC	CASSLWLAGTETQYF
15	TRBV4-1	TRBJ2-1	-	-	TGCGCCAGCAGCCAGGAACCGTCGTTCGGCGTTGAGCAGTTCTTC	CASSQEPSFGVEQFF
14	TRBV15	TRBJ1-4	-	-	TGTGCCACCAGCAGGGCGAGGGCGGATGAAAAACTGTTTTTT	CATSRARADEKLFF
13	TRBV24-1	TRBJ2-1	-	-	TGTGCCACCAGTGAGGCGGGACAGCTTGAGCAGTTCTTC	CATSEAGQLEQFF
13	TRBV19	TRBJ1-2	-	few	TGTGCCAGTAGTATAGAAGGGTATCGGGGCTACACCTTC	CASSIEGYRGYTF
16	TRBV7-3	TRBJ2-3	TRBD2	-	TGTGCCAGCAGCCGCGGGGGGGCCGAAAAGACAGATACGCAGTATTTT	CASSRGGAEKTDTQYF
16	TRBV6-2/TRBV6-3	TRBJ2-1	TRBD2	-	TGTGCCAGCAGTTACTCCGTGACTAGCGGGCCCAATGAGCAGTTCTTC	CASSYSVTSGPNEQFF
15	TRBV6-5	TRBJ1-2	-	few	TGTGCCAGCAGCCTTACGATCGGGATCCTGTATGGCTACACCTTC	CASSLTIGILYGYTF
15	TRBV20-1	TRBJ2-1	TRBD2	few	TGCAGTGCTAGACCCCAGCGGGAGTGGTACAATGAGCAGTTCTTC	CSARPQREWYNEQFF
12	TRBV7-6	TRBJ1-2	-	few	TGTGCCAGCAGCTTTGCAGGGAATGGCTACACCTTC	CASSFAGNGYTF
13	TRBV12-3/TRBV12-4	TRBJ1-1	-	-	TGTGCCAGCAGCAACAGGGTGAACACTGAAGCTTTCTTT	CASSNRVNTEAFF
16	TRBV10-3	TRBJ1-2	-	-	TGTGCCATCAGTGACGGGACGGTCGAAGTGGTATATGGCTACACCTTC	CAISDGTVEVVYGYTF
16	TRBV7-6	TRBJ2-2	-	-	TGTGCCAGCAGCCCGGGCGGGGCAGCGAACACCGGGGAGCTGTTTTTT	CASSPGGAANTGELFF
13	TRBV4-1	TRBJ2-5	-	-	TGCGCCAGCAGCCCAAACAGGGCAGGGACCCAGTACTTC	CASSPNRAGTQYF
18	TRBV6-2/TRBV6-3	TRBJ1-5	-	few	TGTGCCAGCAGTTACTCGGCAGGCCAGACCCTTAGCAATCAGCCCCAGCATTTT	CASSYSAGQTLSNQPQHF
16	TRBV5-6	TRBJ2-5	-	-	TGTGCCAGCAGCTTGGAAGTCGACTACCCAGAAGAGACCCAGTACTTC	CASSLEVDYPEETQYF